These 18 T cell receptor beta chains were all obtained from the same sample, sequenced in a study of shared clonotypes between healthy human individuals. Repertoires were generated with immunoSEQ multiplex PCR, while TCRdb's copy carries only in-frame clones and drops some. Of about 520,000 clones in the sample, roughly 80% were seen once. Source material: PBMCs. Receptor source: a woman between 40 and 50 years old in good health. Some clones in this sample may be carry-over from other donors' samples.

The J gene is TRBJ1-5, the V gene TRBV2; the D gene is possibly TRBD1 (6 bases). Trimming stripped 5 bases from V and 7 bases from J, with 12 bases between. The CDR3 has 13 residues. Per germline, CDR1 SNHLY and CDR2 FYNNEI. In DNA, the CDR3 is TGTGCCAGCAGTCAGGGGACCACCCAGCCCCAGCATTTT. It specifies CASSQGTTQPQHF.

V and J are TRBV18 and TRBJ2-1, with D maybe TRBD2 (6 bases). This CDR3 spans 16 amino acids. Trimming pared 0 bases from V and 2 bases from J, leaving 11 bases between. Looked up from germline, CDR1 is KGHSH and CDR2 is LQKENI. Here the CDR3 reads CASSPPGGPPYNEQFF. CDR3 in DNA: TGTGCCAGCTCACCACCGGGGGGACCTCCCTACAATGAGCAGTTCTTC.

Of note for this clone: The sample contains more than one DNA sequence encoding this CDR3. J is TRBJ2-3 and V is TRBV7-2; 7 positions agree with TRBD2. J lost 6 bases, V lost 5 bases, and 11 bases had no gene match. CDR3 size: 15 residues. Germline assignment: CDR1 SGHTA and CDR2 FQGNSA. CDR3 bases: TGTGCCAGCAGCCCGCGGGGAGGGTCTAGTGATACGCAGTATTTT. Its protein is CASSPRGGSSDTQYF.

In regard to this clone: The same CDR3 arises from other DNA sequences in this sample as well. The chain has TRBV5-1 and TRBJ1-2; no definite D call. Germline V gene sequence: CDR1 SGHRS, CDR2 YFSETQ. V shed 0 bases and J shed 0 bases, with 6 bases lying between them. The CDR3 is 14 residues long. In nucleotides, the CDR3 is TGCGCCAGCAGCTTGGGCGGCACTAACTATGGCTACACCTTC. Protein sequence: CASSLGGTNYGYTF.

The V gene is TRBV6-4, the J gene TRBJ2-1; 13 nucleotides agree with TRBD2. The V gene end was trimmed by 3 bases and the J gene end by 6 bases; junction bases not matched to a gene: 2. The CDR3 covers 15 residues. Germline CDR1 is MRHNA and CDR2 is SNTAGT. Here the CDR3 reads CASSEGLAGINEQFF. The DNA of the CDR3 is TGTGCCAGCAGTGAGGGACTAGCGGGGATCAATGAGCAGTTCTTC.

A single count supports this clone. The rearrangement uses TRBV2 and TRBJ2-3; 9 nucleotides match TRBD2. Germline V gene lookup returns CDR1 SNHLY and CDR2 FYNNEI. V lost 0 bases, J lost 8 bases, and 6 bases stayed unmatched. The CDR3 has 15 amino acids. The CDR3 DNA sequence: TGTGCCAGCAGTGAAGCTAGCGGGGGAGGAGGTACGCAGTATTTT. Its protein is CASSEASGGGGTQYF.

V and J are TRBV7-3 and TRBJ2-5; 10 bases line up with TRBD2. Trimming at V came to 5 bases and at J to 10 bases, leaving 10 bases not matched to a gene. Germline assignment: CDR1 SGHTA and CDR2 FQGTGA. CDR3 length: 14 amino acids. CDR3 region: CASSPSGREVDQYF. Written as DNA, the CDR3 is TGTGCCAGCAGCCCCAGCGGGAGGGAGGTGGACCAGTACTTC.

The rearrangement uses TRBV10-2 and TRBJ2-7; D not resolved. Trimming took off 2 bases at V and 0 bases at J, with 5 bases between the two ends. CDR1 is WSHSY and CDR2 is SAAADI in the germline V gene. The CDR3 totals 13 residues. The CDR3 nucleotides are TGCGCCAGCAGTGAGGGACCCTCCTACGAGCAGTACTTC. It codes for CASSEGPSYEQYF.

This chain connects TRBV28 to TRBJ2-5; possibly TRBD1 for D (5 bases). The germline V gene has CDR1 MDHEN and CDR2 SYDVKM. V lost 6 bases, J lost 0 bases, and 20 bases lay in between. CDR3 length: 17 amino acids. Here the CDR3 reads CASSPGLGRDHQETQYF. CDR3 nucleotides: TGTGCCAGCAGCCCCGGGCTAGGCAGGGATCACCAAGAGACCCAGTACTTC.

CDR3 loop: CASSLTGTGVSEQYF. The CDR3 DNA sequence: TGCGCCAGCAGCCTAACCGGGACAGGGGTCTCCGAGCAGTACTTC. The J gene is TRBJ2-7, the V gene TRBV5-1; 10 positions match TRBD1. With 4 bases clipped from V and 6 bases from J, the junction kept 10 bases outside the gene matches. CDR1 SGHRS and CDR2 YFSETQ come from the germline V gene. This CDR3 contains 15 residues.

This clone was seen only once. The V and J genes are TRBV12-5 and TRBJ2-1; 8 nucleotides line up with TRBD2. J gave up 4 bases and V 7 bases, and 6 bases lay outside the gene matches. Germline V CDR1 and CDR2: LGHNT, FRNRAP. This CDR3 contains 14 residues. The CDR3 here is CASAREREYNEQFF. The CDR3 DNA reads TGTGCTAGTGCCCGGGAGCGGGAGTACAATGAGCAGTTCTTC. The full variable domain, in which reference TRBV12-5 and TRBJ2-1 provide the parts outside the CDR3, is DARVTQTPRHKVTEMGQEVTMRCQPILGHNTVFWYRQTMMQGLELLAYFRNRAPLDDSGMPKDRFSAEMPDATLATLKIQPSEPRDSAVYFCASAREREYNEQFFGPGTRLTVL.

With regard to this clone: Being one base from a much bigger clone, this may be a read error. The sample carries other DNA sequences with the same CDR3. The chain links TRBV30 to TRBJ2-3, with D tentatively TRBD1 or TRBD2 (5 bases each). Trimming stripped 0 bases from V and 6 bases from J, with 19 bases between. The CDR3 is 16 residues long. Germline CDR1 reads GTSNPN; CDR2 reads SVGIG (reference sequence). Here the CDR3 reads CAWSVRRGEITDTQYF. The DNA of the CDR3 is TGTGCCTGGAGTGTACGTAGAGGGGAAATCACGGATACGCAGTATTTT.

The rearrangement joins TRBV4-3 to TRBJ2-2; TRBD1 might be the D (6 bases). The ends were cut back, 4 bases at V and 5 bases at J, with 23 bases in the middle. CDR3 length: 18 amino acids. Germline assignment: CDR1 LGHNA and CDR2 YSLEER. The CDR3 nucleotides are TGCGCCAGCAGCCCGGATAGCGCGAAAAAAGGGGGTACCGGGGAGCTGTTTTTT. Its translation is CASSPDSAKKGGTGELFF.

The rearrangement joins TRBV19 to TRBJ1-1, with TRBD1 matching over 7 bases. This CDR3 is built from 15 residues. CDR1 is LNHDA and CDR2 is SQIVND in the germline V gene (reference sequence). V was clipped by 4 bases and J by 4 bases; unmatched bases: 9. The chain's CDR3 is CASSKTGAGSTEAFF. The CDR3 DNA sequence: TGTGCCAGTAGTAAAACAGGGGCCGGGAGCACTGAAGCTTTCTTT.

The chain links TRBV28 to TRBJ2-7, with 7 bases matching TRBD1. The CDR3 spans 12 residues. Looked up from germline, CDR1 is MDHEN and CDR2 is SYDVKM. After removal of 8 bases from V and 3 bases from J, the junction contained 4 bases not matched to a gene. The CDR3 sequence is CASRDSLYEQYF. The CDR3 nucleotides are TGTGCCAGCCGGGACAGCCTCTACGAGCAGTACTTC.

The V gene is TRBV28, the J gene TRBJ1-5; 7 nucleotides line up with TRBD1. Germline lookup yields CDR1 MDHEN and CDR2 SYDVKM. The length of the CDR3 is 15 residues. V lost 7 bases and J lost 6; bases outside the gene matches: 12. The CDR3 reads CASNSGGGHSQPQHF. CDR3 bases: TGTGCCAGCAATTCAGGGGGGGGTCATAGTCAGCCCCAGCATTTT.

V is TRBV28 and J is TRBJ1-2; maybe TRBD1 (6 bases). The CDR3 runs to 12 residues. CDR1 and CDR2 (germline): MDHEN, SYDVKM. V lost 4 bases, J lost 8 bases, and 11 bases lay in between. CDR3 region: CASSSGQPGYTF. Here the CDR3 DNA reads TGTGCCAGCAGTTCCGGACAGCCGGGCTACACCTTC.

This clone was picked up one time. The gene calls are TRBV7-9 and TRBJ1-1, with unresolved D. Germline V gene sequence: CDR1 SEHNR, CDR2 FQNEAQ (reference sequence). This CDR3 spans 11 amino acids. V was clipped by 5 bases and J by 8 bases, with 9 bases between them. The CDR3: CASSQSPEAFF. CDR3 coding DNA: TGTGCCAGCAGCCAAAGCCCAGAAGCTTTCTTT.